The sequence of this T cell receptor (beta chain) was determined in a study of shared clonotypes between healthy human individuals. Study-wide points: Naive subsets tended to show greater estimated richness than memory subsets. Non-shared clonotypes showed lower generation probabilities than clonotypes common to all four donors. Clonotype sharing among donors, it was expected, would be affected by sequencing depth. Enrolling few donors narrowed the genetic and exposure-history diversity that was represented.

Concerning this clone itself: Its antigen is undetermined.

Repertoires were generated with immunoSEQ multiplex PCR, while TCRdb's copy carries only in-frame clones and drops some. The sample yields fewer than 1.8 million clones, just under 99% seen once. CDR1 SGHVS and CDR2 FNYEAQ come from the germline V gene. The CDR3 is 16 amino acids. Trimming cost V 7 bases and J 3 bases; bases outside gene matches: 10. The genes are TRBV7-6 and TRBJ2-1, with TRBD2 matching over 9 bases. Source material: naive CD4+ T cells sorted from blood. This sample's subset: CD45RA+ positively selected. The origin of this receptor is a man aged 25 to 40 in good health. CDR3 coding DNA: TGTGCCAGCAAGTCACTAGCGGGTGGGTACTACAATGAGCAGTTCTTC. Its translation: CASKSLAGGYYNEQFF.